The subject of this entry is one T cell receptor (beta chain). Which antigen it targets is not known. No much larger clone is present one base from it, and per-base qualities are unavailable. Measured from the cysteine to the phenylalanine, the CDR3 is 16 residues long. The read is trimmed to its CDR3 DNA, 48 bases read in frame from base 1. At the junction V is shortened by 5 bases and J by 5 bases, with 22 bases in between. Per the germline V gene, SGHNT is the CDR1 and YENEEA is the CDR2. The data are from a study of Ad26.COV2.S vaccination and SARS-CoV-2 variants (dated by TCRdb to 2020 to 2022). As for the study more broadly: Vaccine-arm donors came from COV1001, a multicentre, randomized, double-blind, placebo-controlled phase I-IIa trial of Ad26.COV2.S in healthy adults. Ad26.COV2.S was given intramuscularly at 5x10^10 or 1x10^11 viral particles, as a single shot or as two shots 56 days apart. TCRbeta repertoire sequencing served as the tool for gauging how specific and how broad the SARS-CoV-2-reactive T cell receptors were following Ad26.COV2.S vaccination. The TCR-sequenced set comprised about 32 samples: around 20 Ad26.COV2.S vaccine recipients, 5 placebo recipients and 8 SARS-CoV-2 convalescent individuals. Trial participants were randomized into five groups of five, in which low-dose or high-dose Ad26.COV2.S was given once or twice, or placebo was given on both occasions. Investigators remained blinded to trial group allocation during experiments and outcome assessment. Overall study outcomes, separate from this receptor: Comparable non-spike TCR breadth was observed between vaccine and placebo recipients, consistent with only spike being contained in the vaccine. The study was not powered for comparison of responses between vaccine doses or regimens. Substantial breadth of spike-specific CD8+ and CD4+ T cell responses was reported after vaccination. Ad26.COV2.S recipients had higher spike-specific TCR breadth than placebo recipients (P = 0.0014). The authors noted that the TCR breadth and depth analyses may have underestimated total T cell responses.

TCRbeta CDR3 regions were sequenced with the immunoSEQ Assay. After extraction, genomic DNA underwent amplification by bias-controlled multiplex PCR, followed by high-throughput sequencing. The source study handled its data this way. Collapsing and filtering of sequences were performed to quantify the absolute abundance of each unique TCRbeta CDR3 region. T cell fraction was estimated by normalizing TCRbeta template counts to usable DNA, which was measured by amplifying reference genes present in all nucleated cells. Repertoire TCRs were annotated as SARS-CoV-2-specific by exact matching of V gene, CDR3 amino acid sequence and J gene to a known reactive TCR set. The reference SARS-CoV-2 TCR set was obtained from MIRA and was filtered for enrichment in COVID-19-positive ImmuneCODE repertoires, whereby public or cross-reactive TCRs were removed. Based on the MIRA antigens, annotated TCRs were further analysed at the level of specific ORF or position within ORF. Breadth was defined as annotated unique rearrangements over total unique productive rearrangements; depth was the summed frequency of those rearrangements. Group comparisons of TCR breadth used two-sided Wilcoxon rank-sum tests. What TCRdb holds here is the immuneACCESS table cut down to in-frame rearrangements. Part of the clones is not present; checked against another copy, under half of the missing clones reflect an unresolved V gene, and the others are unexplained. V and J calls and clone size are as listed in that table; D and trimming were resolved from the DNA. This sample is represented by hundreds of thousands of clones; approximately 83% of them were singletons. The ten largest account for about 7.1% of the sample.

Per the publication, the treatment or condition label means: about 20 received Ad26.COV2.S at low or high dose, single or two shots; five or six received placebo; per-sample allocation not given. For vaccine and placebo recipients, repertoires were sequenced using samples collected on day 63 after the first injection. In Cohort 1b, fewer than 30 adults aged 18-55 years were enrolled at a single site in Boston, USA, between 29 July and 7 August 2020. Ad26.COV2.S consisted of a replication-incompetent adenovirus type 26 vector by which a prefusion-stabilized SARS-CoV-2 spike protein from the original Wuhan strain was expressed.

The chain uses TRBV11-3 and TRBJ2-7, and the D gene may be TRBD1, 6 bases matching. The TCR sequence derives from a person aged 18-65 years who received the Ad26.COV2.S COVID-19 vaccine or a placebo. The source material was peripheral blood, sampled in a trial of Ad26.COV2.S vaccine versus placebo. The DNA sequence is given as TGTGCCAGCAGCCCGTTCGATGGGACAAGAGGACACGAGCAGTACTTC. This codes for CASSPFDGTRGHEQYF. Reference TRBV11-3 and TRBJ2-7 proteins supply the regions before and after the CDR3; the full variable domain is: EAGVVQSPRYKIIEKKQPVAFWCNPISGHNTLYWYLQNLGQGPELLIRYENEEAVDDSQLPKDRFSAERLKGVDSTLKIQPAELGDSAVYLCASSPFDGTRGHEQYFGPGTRLTVT.